The 22 T cell receptor beta chains below all came from one sample that was sequenced in a study of blood T cell repertoires in COVID-19. Assay used: immunoSEQ multiplex PCR; TCRdb lists only in-frame clones, some missing. The data show about 520,000 clones, with approximately 85% seen just once and approximately 3% held by the top ten. Sequencing used peripheral blood. The receptors shown here come from a human donor in a cohort sampled during active COVID-19.

The genes are TRBV20-1 and TRBJ2-5, with a possible D match to TRBD1 (6 bases). Germline CDR1 DFQATT, CDR2 SNEGSKA (reference sequence). V was shortened by 6 bases and J by 5 bases, with 10 bases between the two germline ends. The CDR3 totals 11 residues. This chain's CDR3 is CSAPTGETQYF. The CDR3 DNA reads as TGCAGTGCCCCTACAGGGGAGACCCAGTACTTC.

The chain recombines TRBV7-3 with TRBJ2-7; 10 bases are shared with TRBD1. This CDR3 has 15 amino acids. V was clipped by 4 bases and J by 5 bases; unmatched bases: 8. Germline CDR1 and CDR2: SGHTA and FQGTGA. The CDR3 region is CASSSSGQGSHEQYF. The DNA for the CDR3 is TGTGCCAGCAGCTCATCGGGACAGGGGTCCCACGAGCAGTACTTC.

The chain links TRBV5-5 to TRBJ2-7; no clear D. The CDR3 sequence is 14 residues long. Trimming shortened V by 4 bases and J by 1 base, and 12 bases separated the two germline ends. Germline CDR1 and CDR2: SGHKS and YYEKEE (reference sequence). The CDR3: CASSRFGPSYEQYF. The CDR3 DNA reads as TGTGCCAGCAGCCGATTTGGCCCTTCCTACGAGCAGTACTTC.

For the CDR3, the DNA is TGTGCCAGCAGCTTGGATGGCAGGGGGCTTTCTGAAGCTTTCTTT. The encoded protein is CASSLDGRGLSEAFF. The rearrangement links TRBV5-4 to TRBJ1-1; 8 bases map to TRBD1. Germline V CDR1 and CDR2: SGHNT, YYREEE (reference sequence). The CDR3 length is 15 residues. The V and J ends lost 0 bases and 6 bases, in that order; junction bases with no gene match: 7. The variable domain in full, completed from reference TRBV5-4 and TRBJ1-1, reads ETGVTQSPTHLIKTRGQQVTLRCSSQSGHNTVSWYQQALGQGPQFIFQYYREEENGRGNFPPRFSGLQFPNYSSELNVNALELDDSALYLCASSLDGRGLSEAFFGQGTRLTVV.

This chain joins TRBV7-3 and TRBJ2-7; 8 bases are a match to TRBD1. Trimming at V came to 1 base and at J to 2 bases, leaving 10 bases not matched to a gene. This CDR3 region has 17 residues. Germline V gene lookup returns CDR1 SGHTA and CDR2 FQGTGA. The CDR3 protein is CASSLRGGTGTAYEQYF. CDR3 in DNA: TGTGCCAGCAGCTTAAGGGGTGGGACAGGAACAGCCTACGAGCAGTACTTC.

The chain employs TRBV13 and TRBJ2-7, with D possibly TRBD1 on 6 matching bases. Trimming cost V 0 bases and J 2 bases, with 8 bases left between them. Germline-derived CDR1 and CDR2 are PRHDT and FYEKMQ (reference sequence). This CDR3 has 14 amino acids. The CDR3 region has the DNA TGTGCCAGCAGCTTAGGTTGGGACACCTACGAGCAGTACTTC. Its protein product is CASSLGWDTYEQYF.

The chain carries TRBV28 and TRBJ2-1; 8 positions agree with TRBD2. Germline CDR1 is MDHEN and CDR2 is SYDVKM. The junction had 9 bases not matched to a gene; V was cut back by 8 bases and J by 9 bases. This CDR3 comprises 13 residues. In DNA form, the CDR3 reads TGTGCCAGCCATAGCGGGAAAGGAGCTGAGCAGTTCTTC. Protein: CASHSGKGAEQFF. The variable domain in full, completed from reference TRBV28 and TRBJ2-1, reads DVKVTQSSRYLVKRTGEKVFLECVQDMDHENMFWYRQDPGLGLRLIYFSYDVKMKEKGDIPEGYSVSREKKERFSLILESASTNQTSMYLCASHSGKGAEQFFGPGTRLTVL.

The chain combines TRBV27 with TRBJ1-2; D perhaps matches TRBD1 (6 bases). Trimming took 4 bases from V and 8 from J, leaving 11 bases between them. The CDR3 spans 12 residues. CDR1 and CDR2 from the germline V gene are MNHEY and SMNVEV (reference sequence). CDR3 DNA: TGTGCCAGCAGTTCAGGGACAAGCGGCTACACCTTC. Its translation is CASSSGTSGYTF.

V gene TRBV6-5 combines with J gene TRBJ2-1, with D tentatively TRBD1 (5 bases). Germline loops: CDR1 MNHEY, CDR2 SVGAGI. The CDR3 spans 14 residues. V lost 7 bases, J lost 8 bases, and 18 bases lay in between. CDR3 sequence (DNA): TGTGCCAGCAACCAATTCCAGGGTGTCGATGAGCAGTTCTTC. It is translated as CASNQFQGVDEQFF.

The chain recombines TRBV15 with TRBJ2-1, with D possibly being TRBD2 (6 bases). Germline assignment: CDR1 LNHNV and CDR2 YYDKDF (reference sequence). V lost 0 bases, J lost 4 bases, and 13 bases lay in between. CDR3 length equals 16 residues. CDR3: CATSREPGDGYNEQFF. DNA for the CDR3: TGTGCCACCAGCAGAGAGCCGGGGGATGGATACAATGAGCAGTTCTTC. The full variable domain, rest sourced from reference TRBV15 and TRBJ2-1, is DAMVIQNPRYQVTQFGKPVTLSCSQTLNHNVMYWYQQKSSQAPKLLFHYYDKDFNNEADTPDNFQSRRPNTSFCFLDIRSPGLGDTAMYLCATSREPGDGYNEQFFGPGTRLTVL.

The V gene is TRBV3-1 (or the pseudogene TRBV3-2), the J gene TRBJ1-5; no firm D call. V dropped 1 base and J dropped 6 bases, with 13 bases sitting between them. Germline V lookup: CDR1 LGHDT, CDR2 YNNKEL (reference sequence). The CDR3 loop spans 15 amino acids. The CDR3 bases are TGTGCCAGCAGCCAAGGAGCGAGGGTGGGTCAGCCCCAGCATTTT. It is translated as CASSQGARVGQPQHF.

V is TRBV28 and J is TRBJ1-6; no reliable D call. The CDR3 is made up of 15 amino acids. Between the trimmed V and J ends, which lost 6 bases and 0 bases, there was a span of 9 bases. Germline lookup yields CDR1 MDHEN and CDR2 SYDVKM. The CDR3 here is CASSPRGSYNSPLHF. The DNA for the CDR3 is TGTGCCAGCAGCCCCCGCGGCTCCTATAATTCACCCCTCCACTTT.

The genes are TRBV7-2 and TRBJ1-6, with a possible D match to TRBD1 (6 bases). Trimming removed 2 bases from V and 2 bases from J, with 10 bases in between. Germline-derived CDR1 and CDR2 are SGHTA and FQGNSA. There are 16 residues in the CDR3. The CDR3: CASSLQTGTYNSPLHF. Here the CDR3 DNA reads TGTGCCAGCAGCTTACAGACAGGCACCTATAATTCACCCCTCCACTTT.

This clone was detected a few times. The chain links TRBV9 to TRBJ2-7; 8 positions agree with TRBD2. CDR1 and CDR2 (germline): SGDLS, YYNGEE. This CDR3 region has 17 residues. Unmatched junction bases numbered 14, after V lost 4 bases and J lost 2 bases. CDR3 amino acids: CASSSRITAGGTYEQYF. The CDR3 bases are TGTGCCAGCAGCTCCCGTATTACGGCGGGAGGAACCTACGAGCAGTACTTC.

The chain has TRBV5-1 and TRBJ1-5, with a possible D match to TRBD1 (5 bases). Looked up from germline, CDR1 is SGHRS and CDR2 is YFSETQ. The CDR3 consists of 14 residues. With 2 bases removed from V and 9 bases from J, the gap between germline ends came to 15 bases. CDR3 DNA sequence: TGCGCCAGCAGCTTAACAGGCGGAGATGGGCCCCAGCATTTT. Protein: CASSLTGGDGPQHF.

In regard to this clone: Other DNA sequences in this specimen translate into the identical CDR3. CDR3 in DNA: TGTGCCAGCAGTCAGGGTGGCACTGAAGCTTTCTTT. Translated: CASSQGGTEAFF. This rearrangement joins TRBV12-3 or TRBV12-4 to TRBJ1-1; a weak D match, TRBD1 (5 bases). This CDR3 is 12 amino acids long. V lost 5 bases, J lost 4 bases, and 8 bases lay in between.

V is TRBV5-1 and J is TRBJ2-5; 14 bases agree with TRBD2. The CDR3 has 17 amino acids. With 4 bases clipped from V and 3 bases from J, the junction kept 8 bases outside the gene matches. CDR1 is SGHRS, CDR2 YFSETQ, per germline. DNA for the CDR3: TGCGCCAGCAGCGAGACCCCGGGACTAGCGGGGGAAGAGACCCAGTACTTC. Translation: CASSETPGLAGEETQYF.

This clone was counted once. The rearrangement uses TRBV11-2 and TRBJ2-3; D might be TRBD2 (5 bases). Per the germline V gene, CDR1 is SGHAT and CDR2 is FQNNGV. V was cut by 2 bases and J by 0 bases, with 9 bases left in between. The CDR3 consists of 15 residues. As DNA, the CDR3 is TGTGCCAGCAGCTTACGGGAAGCTAGCACAGATACGCAGTATTTT. Protein product: CASSLREASTDTQYF.

The CDR3 DNA reads TGTGCCAGCAGTTACCCCCTGGCGGGTCTCACTGAAGCTTTCTTT. This gives the protein CASSYPLAGLTEAFF. This chain uses TRBV6-2 or TRBV6-3 with TRBJ1-1; D call uncertain. Per the germline V gene, CDR1 is MNHEY and CDR2 is SVGEGT. The V end was cut by 2 bases, the J end by 4 bases, with 14 bases between. This CDR3 region has 15 residues.

This clone was detected only once. The gene calls are TRBV15 and TRBJ1-2, with TRBD1 identical over 8 bases. The CDR3 runs 16 residues. The ends lost 4 bases at V and 3 bases at J; junction bases unmatched: 10. CDR1 is LNHNV and CDR2 is YYDKDF in the germline V gene (reference sequence). The CDR3 is CATSKEADRGDYGYTF. CDR3 sequence (DNA): TGTGCCACCAGCAAAGAGGCAGACAGGGGTGACTATGGCTACACCTTC.

This chain connects TRBV5-1 to TRBJ2-3; D possibly corresponds to TRBD2 (6 bases). Germline values: CDR1 SGHRS, CDR2 YFSETQ. V lost 1 base to trimming and J lost 2 bases, with 11 bases between them. The CDR3 has 15 amino acids. CDR3 amino acids: CASSLTDYHTDTQYF. Written as DNA, the CDR3 is TGCGCCAGCAGCTTGACGGACTACCACACAGATACGCAGTATTTT.

The chain carries TRBV18 and TRBJ2-4, with D possibly being TRBD1 (5 bases). Between the trimmed V and J ends, which lost 0 bases and 1 base, there was a span of 10 bases. The V gene's germline CDR1 is KGHSH and CDR2 LQKENI. The length of the CDR3 is 16 residues. CDR3 nucleotides: TGTGCCAGCTCACCACCGGATCCAGGGGCCAAAAACATTCAGTACTTC. It yields the protein CASSPPDPGAKNIQYF.